The sequence of this T cell receptor (beta chain) was determined in a study of identical twins. Study-level findings and limits: Diverse VJ usage suggested most zero-insertion clonotypes were not invariant T cells.

TCRdb reanalysed the 5' RACE reads using MiXCR and keeps one entry per CDR3 protein. The sample contains roughly 720,000 distinct CDR3 sequences, about 20% of which appear only once. V dropped 5 bases and J dropped 2 bases, with 7 bases sitting between them. Germline values: CDR1 DFQATT, CDR2 SNEGSKA (reference sequence). The CDR3 covers 12 residues. This clonotype was observed a handful of times. Its specificity is unknown. Separately, the same data were catalogued under a study of T cells expressing NK-cell markers.

The sequenced sample was PBMCs. The chain has TRBV20-1 and TRBJ1-5; no firm D call. The source of this sequence is a woman aged 18 to 35 in good health. CDR3 region: CSAQWGNQPQHF. As DNA, the CDR3 is TGCAGTGCTCAGTGGGGCAATCAGCCCCAGCATTTT.